This T cell receptor beta chain was sequenced during a study of regulatory T cells in long-lasting Graves disease. Overall study findings and caveats: Samples came from peripheral blood alone, without thyroid tissue. Since the sample size was small, accuracy may have been reduced.

Noted time point: persistent/refractory GD, antithyroid drugs over 5 years with positive TRAb. PBMC-extracted RNA yielded the TCR library. This clonotype was seen repeatedly, ten times or more. Antigen specificity is unknown. The V gene's germline CDR1 is KGHSY and CDR2 FQNENV. The V end was cut by 0 bases, the J end by 5 bases, with 14 bases between. The CDR3 contains 15 residues. CDR3 regions were amplified by Arm-PCR using iRepertoire HTBI primers to build TCR beta libraries. From the multiplex PCR reads, TCRdb called clonotypes with MiXCR, one entry per CDR3 protein. The table includes 400,000 or so distinct CDR3 sequences, less than 25% detected once.

The origin of this receptor is a female donor with Graves disease. The sequences come from peripheral blood mononuclear cells (PBMCs), collected when the disease was refractory, from a patient treated with antithyroid drugs. The chain joins TRBV16 to TRBJ2-7; D assignment may be TRBD1 or TRBD2 (6 bases each). This chain's CDR3 is CASSQSLGGRDEQYF. The CDR3 DNA is TGTGCCAGCAGCCAATCTCTGGGGGGCAGGGACGAGCAGTACTTC.